This T cell receptor beta chain is from a study of blood T cell repertoires in COVID-19. Study context: COVID-19 samples collected from the United States, Italy and Spain covered acute and convalescent phases.

Data came from immunoSEQ multiplex PCR; TCRdb stores just in-frame clones and leaves some out. The repertoire holds 97,000 or so clones, with about 85% as singletons. CDR1 is SGHTA and CDR2 is FQGNSA in the germline V gene. The CDR3 has 13 amino acids. Trimming took 5 bases from V and 9 from J, leaving 11 bases between them. This clone was recorded a few times. This TCR came from a man over 45 with active COVID-19. V gene TRBV7-2 combines with J gene TRBJ1-6; D remains unclear. The sample taken for sequencing was peripheral blood. Here the CDR3 reads CASSLLEGSPLHF. The CDR3 nucleotides are TGTGCCAGCAGCCTGCTGGAGGGTTCACCCCTCCACTTT.